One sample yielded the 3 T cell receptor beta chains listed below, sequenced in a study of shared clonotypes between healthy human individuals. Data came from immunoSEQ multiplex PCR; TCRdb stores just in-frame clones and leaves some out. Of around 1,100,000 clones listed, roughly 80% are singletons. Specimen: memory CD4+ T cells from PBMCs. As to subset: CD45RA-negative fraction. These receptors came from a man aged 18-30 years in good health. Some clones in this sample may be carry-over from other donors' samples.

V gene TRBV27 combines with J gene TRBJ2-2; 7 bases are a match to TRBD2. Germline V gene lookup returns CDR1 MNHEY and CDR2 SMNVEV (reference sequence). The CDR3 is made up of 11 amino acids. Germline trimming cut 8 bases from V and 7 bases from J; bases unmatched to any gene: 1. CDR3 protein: CASGGGGELFF. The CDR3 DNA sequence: TGTGCCAGCGGGGGGGGCGGGGAGCTGTTTTTT.

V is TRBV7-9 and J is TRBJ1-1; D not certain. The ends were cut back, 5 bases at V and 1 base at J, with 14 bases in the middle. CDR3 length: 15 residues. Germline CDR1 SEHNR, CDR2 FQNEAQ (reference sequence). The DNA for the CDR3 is TGTGCCAGCAGCCCCCAGTGGTCGGGGAACACTGAAGCTTTCTTT. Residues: CASSPQWSGNTEAFF.

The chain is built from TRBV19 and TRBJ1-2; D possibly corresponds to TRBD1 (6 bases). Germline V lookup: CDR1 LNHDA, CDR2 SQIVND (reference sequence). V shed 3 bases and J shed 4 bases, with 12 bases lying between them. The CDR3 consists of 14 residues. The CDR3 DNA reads TGTGCCAGTAGTATGGCACAGGGACGCTATGGCTACACCTTC. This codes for CASSMAQGRYGYTF.